The 4 T cell receptor beta chains below come from one sample, sequenced in a study of beta chain features in type 1 diabetes. Overall study results and limits: Type 1 diabetes patients showed a moderate but significant shortening of TCRB CDR3s in all four CD4+ subsets.

Antigen specificity for these receptors is unknown. Sequenced material consisted of expressed TCRB transcripts (all of the isolated RNA was reverse transcribed). Assay: immunoSEQ multiplex PCR; the TCRdb copy retains only in-frame clones and omits some. The sample contains 130,000 to 150,000 clones, 10% to 15% of which appear only once. Source material: central memory CD4+ T cells from blood. These TCRs come from a man aged 18 to 29 with type 1 diabetes.

This clone was counted only a few times. The chain recombines TRBV5-1 with TRBJ2-2; D is perhaps TRBD1 or TRBD2 (5 bases each). This CDR3 spans 16 amino acids. Germline-derived CDR1 and CDR2 are SGHRS and YFSETQ. V was shortened by 4 bases and J by 6 bases, with 19 bases between the two germline ends. CDR3 sequence: CASSPRGSGTSGELFF. The CDR3, as DNA: TGCGCCAGCAGCCCTAGGGGCTCCGGGACGTCCGGGGAGCTGTTTTTT.

The DNA of the CDR3 is TGCGCCAGCAGCTTGGAGTTTGATTCACCCCTCCACTTT. It specifies CASSLEFDSPLHF. The rearrangement links TRBV5-1 to TRBJ1-6; no definite D call. The CDR3 length is 13 residues. Germline lookup yields CDR1 SGHRS and CDR2 YFSETQ. Trimming cost V 0 bases and J 8 bases, with 6 bases left between them.

The table lists this clone with a few counts. The chain recombines TRBV28 with TRBJ1-6; the D is unclear. V was clipped by 8 bases and J by 7 bases, with 18 bases between them. CDR1 MDHEN and CDR2 SYDVKM come from the germline V gene. The CDR3 is 15 amino acids. In DNA, the CDR3 is TGTGCCAGCCGGGTGTATGGGGATCGGAATTCACCCCTCCACTTT. It specifies CASRVYGDRNSPLHF.

This clone was observed a few times. Written as DNA, the CDR3 is TGTGCCATCGGAGGATCAGGGGGCGCGAACACTGAAGCTTTCTTT. Translated: CAIGGSGGANTEAFF. The rearrangement links TRBV10-3 to TRBJ1-1; TRBD1 matches 8 bases. This CDR3 is built from 15 residues. V lost 8 bases and J lost 1; bases outside the gene matches: 9. Per germline, CDR1 ENHRY and CDR2 SYGVKD.